A selection of T cell receptor beta chains follows, all from one sample in a study of blood T cell repertoires in COVID-19. Clones were sequenced by immunoSEQ multiplex PCR, and TCRdb holds only the in-frame ones, with some missing. The repertoire holds 350,000 or so clones, with more than 90% as singletons. The material sequenced was PBMCs or T cells enriched from blood (not recorded which). All receptors derive from a woman in her 30s who had recovered from COVID-19. CDR3s include the opening cysteine and the closing phenylalanine or tryptophan. A D gene is named only where the DNA matches it firmly. Expanded clones get a size class; other rows say once, few or many, or leave the size out.

TRBJ2-3 . . TRBV7-8 CASSLIPPLEHTDTQYF TGTGCCAGCAGCTTAATCCCCCCTTTAGAGCACACAGATACGCAGTATTTT
TRBJ2-1 TRBD2 . TRBV7-8 CASSLGRLAGGPLNEQFF TGTGCCAGCAGCTTAGGACGGCTAGCGGGGGGCCCCTTGAATGAGCAGTTCTTC
TRBJ2-7 . . TRBV3-1/TRBV3-2 CASSPFGGWSYEQYF TGTGCCAGCAGCCCTTTTGGGGGCTGGTCCTACGAGCAGTACTTC
TRBJ1-1 . once TRBV18 CASSPMGQNTEAFF TGTGCCAGCTCACCAATGGGACAGAACACTGAAGCTTTCTTT
TRBJ1-2 TRBD1 . TRBV28 CASSINRGLTF TGTGCCAGCAGCATAAACAGGGGCCTCACCTTC
TRBJ1-5 . . TRBV9 CASSVGVNSNQPQHF TGTGCCAGCAGCGTAGGTGTCAATAGCAATCAGCCCCAGCATTTT
TRBJ2-2 TRBD1 once TRBV2 CASSRTGGNTGELFF TGTGCCAGCAGTAGGACAGGGGGGAACACCGGGGAGCTGTTTTTT
TRBJ1-1 TRBD1 . TRBV4-1 CASSLPGQGFEAEAFF TGCGCCAGCAGCCTTCCGGGACAGGGGTTCGAGGCTGAAGCTTTCTTT
TRBJ2-3 TRBD2 . TRBV18 CASSPGLATDTQYF TGTGCCAGCTCACCGGGACTAGCGACAGATACGCAGTATTTT
TRBJ1-4 . . TRBV5-8 CASSLERGRGEKLFF TGTGCCAGCAGCTTGGAGCGGGGAAGGGGTGAAAAACTGTTTTTT
TRBJ2-7 TRBD2 . TRBV5-6 CASSLVLTSGRASSYEQYF TGTGCCAGCAGCTTGGTCTTAACTAGCGGGAGGGCGAGCTCCTACGAGCAGTACTTC
TRBJ2-7 . . TRBV7-9 CASSPYYEQYF TGTGCCAGCAGCCCCTACTACGAGCAGTACTTC
TRBJ2-3 TRBD2 . TRBV3-1/TRBV3-2 CASSQTSGGTDTQYF TGTGCCAGCAGCCAGACTAGCGGGGGCACAGATACGCAGTATTTT
TRBJ2-3 . . TRBV6-2/TRBV6-3 CASSYRSMSADTQYF TGTGCCAGCAGTTACCGAAGTATGAGCGCAGATACGCAGTATTTT
TRBJ1-5 . . TRBV28 CASTASNQPQHF TGTGCCAGTACAGCTAGCAATCAGCCCCAGCATTTT
TRBJ2-5 . . TRBV11-2 CASSPNILSGEETQYF TGTGCCAGCAGCCCAAACATACTTAGCGGAGAAGAGACCCAGTACTTC
TRBJ1-4 . . TRBV28 CASSRGKGGDEKLFF TGTGCCAGCAGTCGTGGGAAGGGGGGGGATGAAAAACTGTTTTTT
TRBJ2-1 . once TRBV3-1/TRBV3-2 CASSPRYNEQFF TGTGCCAGCAGCCCACGGTACAATGAGCAGTTCTTC
TRBJ1-4 . once TRBV19 CASRRTGNEKLFF TGTGCCAGTAGACGGACGGGAAATGAAAAACTGTTTTTT
TRBJ2-2 TRBD2 . TRBV5-1 CASSPQPLAGGRTGELFF TGCGCCAGCAGCCCGCAACCCCTAGCGGGGGGGCGGACCGGGGAGCTGTTTTTT
TRBJ1-1 . . TRBV9 CASSVNGQMYTEAFF TGTGCCAGCAGCGTAAATGGTCAGATGTACACTGAAGCTTTCTTT
TRBJ1-4 . . TRBV18 CASSPPAGEKLFF TGTGCCAGCTCACCCCCGGCAGGGGAAAAACTGTTTTTT
TRBJ1-2 . . TRBV28 CASSSGDVYGYTF TGTGCCAGCAGTTCGGGGGACGTCTATGGCTACACCTTC
TRBJ2-1 . . TRBV13 CASSHDPGLPSSDEQFF TGTGCCAGCAGCCACGACCCGGGACTCCCCTCGAGCGATGAGCAGTTCTTC
TRBJ2-5 TRBD2 . TRBV25-1 CASSEYGGTETQYF TGTGCCAGCAGTGAATACGGGGGGACCGAGACCCAGTACTTC
TRBJ1-2 . . TRBV27 CASSKQGGYGYTF TGTGCCAGCAGTAAACAGGGTGGCTATGGCTACACCTTC
TRBJ1-3 TRBD1 once TRBV3-1/TRBV3-2 CASSRDPGTVDTIYF TGTGCCAGCAGCCGGGACCCCGGGACAGTCGACACCATATATTTT
TRBJ2-2 TRBD2 . TRBV27 CASSSGLLNTGELFF TGTGCCAGCAGCTCGGGACTACTGAACACCGGGGAGCTGTTTTTT
TRBJ2-7 . . TRBV18 CASSLHFYEQYF TGTGCCAGCTCACTCCATTTTTACGAGCAGTACTTC
TRBJ2-7 TRBD1 . TRBV27 CASRSRTGFYEQYF TGTGCCAGCAGGTCAAGGACAGGCTTCTACGAGCAGTACTTC
TRBJ2-3 . . TRBV3-1/TRBV3-2 CASSPRDTSTDTQYF TGTGCCAGCAGCCCCAGGGATACTAGCACAGATACGCAGTATTTT
TRBJ2-5 . . TRBV4-1 CASSPFYDPRETQYF TGCGCCAGCAGCCCCTTCTACGATCCGAGGGAGACCCAGTACTTC
TRBJ1-2 . few TRBV2 CASSELAGVYGYTF TGTGCCAGCAGTGAATTGGCAGGGGTCTATGGCTACACCTTC
TRBJ1-1 . . TRBV28 CASSLVPAPNTEAFF TGTGCCAGCAGTTTAGTACCAGCGCCGAACACTGAAGCTTTCTTT
TRBJ2-7 TRBD1 . TRBV19 CASSPDRGTYEQYF TGTGCCAGTAGTCCGGACAGGGGAACCTACGAGCAGTACTTC
TRBJ2-7 TRBD2 . TRBV7-2 CASSFPRGTSAYEQYF TGTGCCAGCAGCTTCCCCCGCGGGACTAGCGCGTACGAGCAGTACTTC
TRBJ2-7 . . TRBV10-3 CAISESGGVGREQYF TGTGCCATCAGTGAGTCTGGCGGGGTCGGGCGCGAGCAGTACTTC
TRBJ2-7 . . TRBV5-6 CASRYSGGAHEQYF TGTGCCAGCAGATATAGCGGAGGGGCCCACGAGCAGTACTTC
TRBJ2-1 . . TRBV28 CASSLSSWRGGNSPYNEQFF TGTGCCAGCAGTTTATCGTCGTGGAGAGGCGGAAATAGCCCCTACAATGAGCAGTTCTTC
TRBJ2-2 TRBD2 . TRBV3-1/TRBV3-2 CASSQARLAINTGELFF TGTGCCAGCAGCCAAGCCCGACTAGCGATTAACACCGGGGAGCTGTTTTTT
TRBJ2-5 . . TRBV13 CASSLGGQRRETQYF TGTGCCAGCAGCTTAGGTGGCCAGCGTCGAGAGACCCAGTACTTC
TRBJ2-7 . . TRBV11-2 CASSLDNVGSYEQYF TGTGCCAGCAGCTTAGATAATGTGGGGAGCTACGAGCAGTACTTC
TRBJ1-2 . . TRBV4-2 CASSQDRGRGYTF TGTGCCAGCAGCCAAGACAGGGGAAGGGGCTACACCTTC
TRBJ2-1 TRBD1 . TRBV11-2 CASSLDLKGQWFF TGTGCCAGCAGCTTAGATCTAAAGGGACAGTGGTTCTTC
TRBJ1-6 TRBD1 few TRBV18 CASSPGDRVNSPLHF TGTGCCAGCTCACCAGGGGACAGGGTTAATTCACCCCTCCACTTT